This TCR beta chain is drawn from a study of blood T cell repertoires in COVID-19. Across the study: The United States, Italy and Spain supplied acute and convalescent COVID-19 samples. T cells, B-cell-depleted T cells, or PBMCs supplied cDNA or gDNA.

Original handling: Amplifying reference gene primers gave estimates of nucleated cell counts. Clones were read by immunoSEQ multiplex PCR, and TCRdb kept only the in-frame ones, dropping some. The V and J calls and the clone size are those of that table, but D and trimming were determined from the DNA. The table has about 270,000 clones, around nine tenths seen once. Only one count was recorded for this clone. Trimming took 3 bases from V and 5 from J, leaving 19 bases between them. Germline-derived CDR1 and CDR2 are MNHEY and SMNVEV (reference sequence). The CDR3 sequence is 17 residues long. The chain is built from TRBV27 and TRBJ2-2; no definite D call. The source is a man aged 35 to 55 with active or convalescent COVID-19. The sequencing input was peripheral blood. The CDR3 here is CASSFLSGPVGTGELFF. CDR3 nucleotides: TGTGCCAGCAGTTTTCTTTCAGGCCCGGTTGGGACCGGGGAGCTGTTTTTT.